A selection of T cell receptor beta chains follows, all from one sample in a study of blood T cell repertoires in COVID-19. TCRdb's copy holds only in-frame clones and misses some; the assay was immunoSEQ multiplex PCR. The sample contains 150,000 to 160,000 clones, about 88% of which appear only once. Source material: peripheral blood. These receptors were taken from a woman in her seventies with acute or convalescent COVID-19. The CDR3 runs from the conserved cysteine through the conserved F or W. Clone size is given for some rows only: seen once, a few or many times, or a class if the clone is expanded.

>-|TRBV4-3|TRBJ2-5
CASSHGTGGTQYF
>-|TRBV30|TRBJ2-5
CAFEGPGRETQYF
>-|TRBV6-5|TRBJ1-6
CASSYRDRNSPLHF
>-|TRBV19|TRBJ1-5
CASKFGNRVSNQPQHF
>-|TRBV9|TRBJ1-4
CASSPQTGGVEKLFF
>-|TRBV9|TRBJ1-2
CASRGVTGYGYTF
>once|TRBV2|TRBJ2-1
CASSEGQSAYNEQFF
>once|TRBV30|TRBJ2-3
CAWGETSLTDTQYF
>-|TRBV6-5|TRBJ1-1
CASSYSRRNTEAFF
>-|TRBV27|TRBJ1-4
CASRDLDRAEKLFF
>-|TRBV4-1|TRBJ1-5
CASSQEGVRNQPQHF
>once|TRBV29-1|TRBJ2-3
CSISSTDTQYF
>-|TRBV7-2|TRBJ1-2
CASSSGTGVKKRGYTF
>-|TRBV7-9|TRBJ2-1
CASSFYGGRDEQFF
>-|TRBV2|TRBJ2-5
CASRNSGAETQYF
>-|TRBV5-5|TRBJ2-5
CASRKLSQETQYF
>-|TRBV28|TRBJ2-4
CASSPAGTGGENIQYF
>-|TRBV3-1/TRBV3-2|TRBJ2-4
CASSRLGDIQYF
>-|TRBV11-1|TRBJ1-6
CASSQPTGWGSPLHF
>-|TRBV30|TRBJ1-2
CASRGTGDGYTF
>once|TRBV27|TRBJ2-2
CASSTAGLASGELFF
>once|TRBV14|TRBJ2-3
CASSQDLYPTDTQYF
>-|TRBV4-1|TRBJ2-1
CASSQLLREGTGVYNEQFF
>-|TRBV10-3|TRBJ1-2
CAISEQAGGYGYTF
>-|TRBV29-1|TRBJ2-5
CSVVLAGGRLETQYF
>-|TRBV28|TRBJ1-6
CASSRRLRNSPLHF
>-|TRBV7-7|TRBJ2-2
CASSSRAGGHHNTNTGELFF
>once|TRBV19|TRBJ1-6
CASTATRTGNSPLHF
>-|TRBV18|TRBJ2-7
CASSLGGEQYF
>-|TRBV13|TRBJ2-3
CASSSTSGGGTDTQYF
>-|TRBV7-2|TRBJ2-2
CASSYFDRGRTGELFF
>-|TRBV3-1/TRBV3-2|TRBJ2-4
CASSQGTVLNIQYF
>-|TRBV9|TRBJ1-1
CASSVLTGENTEAFF
>-|TRBV30|TRBJ1-5
CAWSGKAGGSQPQHF
>-|TRBV3-1/TRBV3-2|TRBJ1-3
CASSQGQGLSGNTIYF
>-|TRBV15|TRBJ1-2
CATSRDRTGNYGYTF
>-|TRBV10-3|TRBJ2-7
CATSWQGSYEQYF
>-|TRBV28|TRBJ1-2
CASSRTGTFGYTF
>-|TRBV3-1/TRBV3-2|TRBJ1-1
CASSQKSGFTEAFF
>-|TRBV4-2|TRBJ1-6
CASRLRDRGINNSPLHF
>-|TRBV28|TRBJ1-3
CATRGPRQSSGNTIYF
>-|TRBV6-2/TRBV6-3|TRBJ2-4
CASSSGLRAKNIQYF
>-|TRBV7-2|TRBJ2-5
CASRTGVAGAQETQYF
>-|TRBV2|TRBJ1-5
CASSEYRGHQPQHF
>-|TRBV18|TRBJ1-1
CASSPPVNTEAFF
>-|TRBV4-1|TRBJ1-6
CASSQGSSYNSPLHF
>-|TRBV5-6|TRBJ1-2
CASSMQGSYGYTF
>-|TRBV4-1|TRBJ1-1
CASSQLGGGQGNTEAFF
>-|TRBV19|TRBJ1-6
CASSTPGQGGSPLHF
>-|TRBV20-1|TRBJ1-2
CSVREGYGYTF
>-|TRBV5-8|TRBJ1-1
CASSYRDRGRVNTEAFF
>-|TRBV25-1|TRBJ2-7
CASSLAGVYEQYF